These T cell receptor beta chains were read from a single sample in a study of ipilimumab plus nivolumab after autologous stem cell transplantation. Repertoires were generated with immunoSEQ multiplex PCR, while TCRdb's copy carries only in-frame clones and drops some. The table includes about 10,000 clones, about 70% detected once. The sequencing used PBMCs, collected in a trial of ipilimumab plus nivolumab as post-transplant consolidation. The origin of the receptors is a female donor with multiple myeloma. Both conserved end residues are part of each CDR3. Fields, in order: CDR3 length, V gene, J gene, CDR3 protein.

15,TRBV7-3,TRBJ2-7,CASSLTGRRGYEQYF
19,TRBV28,TRBJ2-5,CASSPWTGGLQVGGETQYF
13,TRBV19,TRBJ2-5,CASSIRREGTQYF
15,TRBV5-1,TRBJ2-7,CASSLSGTASYEQYF
14,TRBV21-1,TRBJ1-5,CARKGTVFNQPQHF
14,TRBV10-3,TRBJ1-1,CAISVGREGSEAFF
13,TRBV30,TRBJ1-5,CAWSVRANQPQHF
11,TRBV7-8,TRBJ2-1,CASSPHSEQFF
17,TRBV18,TRBJ2-3,CASSPRALRSGSDTQYF
15,TRBV7-3,TRBJ1-2,CASSLGRDPRYGYTF
14,TRBV18,TRBJ2-1,CASSVTSSYNEQFF
15,TRBV7-2,TRBJ2-1,CASSLGGQLYNEQFF
11,TRBV6-6,TRBJ2-1,CASSTRGEQFF
14,TRBV7-2,TRBJ2-5,CASSPGGASRPQYF
15,TRBV11-2,TRBJ1-6,CASSGKGLLNSPLHF
15,TRBV10-3,TRBJ1-3,CAISETENSGNTIYF
17,TRBV28,TRBJ2-6,CASSYFSTGAGANVLTF
15,TRBV27,TRBJ2-1,CASSLLSGAYNEQFF
16,TRBV4-3,TRBJ1-2,CASSKDRRRKTYGYTF
20,TRBV7-3,TRBJ2-2,CASSLNSWPAGALNTGELFF
15,TRBV2,TRBJ2-3,CASSPSGRRTDTQYF
16,TRBV19,TRBJ2-2,CASSIDVSLNTGELFF
16,TRBV11-2,TRBJ2-5,CASSWGLAGVQETQYF
13,TRBV6-1,TRBJ1-5,CAATDRANQPQHF
14,TRBV5-1,TRBJ2-1,CASSLTGGLNEQFF
13,TRBV5-5,TRBJ2-5,CASSLPGKETQYF
13,TRBV6-1,TRBJ2-3,CASSEEGTDTQYF
17,TRBV10-1,TRBJ1-3,CASSESLTESSGNTIYF
14,TRBV6-6,TRBJ1-4,CASSKGQGGEKLFF
16,TRBV19,TRBJ2-3,CASSIRSGSGTDTQYF
16,TRBV5-5,TRBJ2-2,CASSLIGGLNTGELFF
14,TRBV6-1,TRBJ1-6,CASSSDRGLSPLHF
13,TRBV9,TRBJ2-2,CASLEGNTGELFF
16,TRBV28,TRBJ1-5,CASRAGSGQSNQPQHF
15,TRBV9,TRBJ2-5,CASSVGPGVGETQYF
13,TRBV30,TRBJ2-7,CAWNRAGVYEQYF
15,TRBV7-2,TRBJ1-2,CASSLVGAGDYGYTF
13,TRBV7-3,TRBJ2-7,CASSPTSVGEQYF
15,TRBV6-4,TRBJ2-3,CASSSPGQGTDTQYF
16,TRBV5-4,TRBJ2-3,CASSVVGQGYTDTQYF
16,TRBV27,TRBJ1-6,CASSSQGLYDNSPLHF
16,TRBV5-1,TRBJ1-1,CASSFGTGVANTEAFF
14,TRBV6-6,TRBJ1-1,CASSYGGKNTEAFF
14,TRBV15,TRBJ1-1,CATSRVQGGTEAFF
17,TRBV5-1,TRBJ2-7,CASSLLGVVQGAPEQYF
14,TRBV28,TRBJ2-7,CASSGQGTSYEQYF
14,TRBV19,TRBJ1-1,CASRDTGGMLQAFF
15,TRBV6-6,TRBJ1-5,CASSSGGQGYQPQHF
17,TRBV9,TRBJ2-2,CASSIPRAGGVDGELFF
16,TRBV19,TRBJ2-2,CASMGLAGGDTGELFF
13,TRBV30,TRBJ1-2,CAWSPGTAYGYTF
16,TRBV7-1,TRBJ1-3,CASSLTGGNSGNTIYF
11,TRBV19,TRBJ2-1,CASSTWNEQFF